The count of the clone carrying this TCR beta chain is one. This specimen comes from a study of blood T cell repertoires in COVID-19. This CDR3 has 18 amino acids. The method was immunoSEQ multiplex PCR; TCRdb's version includes in-frame clones alone and lacks a portion of them. Of around 120,000 clones in the sample, over 55% were seen once. The genes are TRBV21-1 and TRBJ1-3. TRBV21-1 is a listed pseudogene. The clonotype was recovered from a woman in her seventies with acute or convalescent COVID-19. The sample taken for sequencing was peripheral blood. As DNA, the CDR3 is TGTGCCAGCAGCAAAGCGAGGGCAGCCACTGACTCTGGAAACACCATATATTTT. Amino acids: CASSKARAATDSGNTIYF.